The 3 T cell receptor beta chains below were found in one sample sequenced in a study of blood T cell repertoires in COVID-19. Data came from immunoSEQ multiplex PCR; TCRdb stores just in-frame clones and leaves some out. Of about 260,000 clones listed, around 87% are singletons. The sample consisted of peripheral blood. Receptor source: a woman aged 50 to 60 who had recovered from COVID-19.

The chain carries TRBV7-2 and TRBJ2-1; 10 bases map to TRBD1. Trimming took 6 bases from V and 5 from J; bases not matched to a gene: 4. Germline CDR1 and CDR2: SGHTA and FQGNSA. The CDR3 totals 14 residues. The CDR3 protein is CASRRQGADNEQFF. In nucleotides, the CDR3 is TGTGCCAGCAGACGACAGGGGGCCGACAATGAGCAGTTCTTC.

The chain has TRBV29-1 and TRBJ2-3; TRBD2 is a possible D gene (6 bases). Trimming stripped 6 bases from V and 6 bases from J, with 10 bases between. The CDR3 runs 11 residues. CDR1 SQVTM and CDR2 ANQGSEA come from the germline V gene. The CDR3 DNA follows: TGCAGCGTGAGCGGGTACGATACGCAGTATTTT. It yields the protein CSVSGYDTQYF.

CDR3 sequence reads: CASKADKDRVNEQFF. CDR3 DNA sequence: TGTGCCAGCAAGGCGGACAAGGACAGGGTCAATGAGCAGTTCTTC. The chain has TRBV10-3 and TRBJ2-1; 8 positions match TRBD1. Germline lookup yields CDR1 ENHRY and CDR2 SYGVKD. J lost 6 bases, V lost 10 bases, and 14 bases had no gene match. This CDR3 has 15 amino acids.